Reported below is one T cell receptor beta chain. The antigen is not known. The protocol was immunoSEQ multiplex PCR, while the TCRdb copy is restricted to in-frame clones and leaves out a portion. The table has 150,000 or so clones, roughly three quarters seen once. CDR1 is MNHEY, CDR2 SVGAGI, per germline. V was pared by 5 bases and J by 10 bases, with 11 bases between. CDR3 size: 11 residues. This sample is part of a study of cytotoxic CD8 clonotypes in ibrutinib-treated CLL. As for the study in general: The patients, roughly ten relapsed/refractory and approximately 15 treatment-naive, included approximately 18 who were IGHV unmutated. The study, taken as a whole, reports: Few clonotypes were public, and these shrank or held steady under treatment. Clonality climbed at ibrutinib response, then dropped toward baseline at progression.

The source material was PBMCs, sampled after 12 months of ibrutinib treatment. This clonotype originated in a human donor with chronic lymphocytic leukemia. The V and J genes are TRBV6-5 and TRBJ1-1, with D perhaps TRBD1 (5 bases). In nucleotides, the CDR3 is TGTGCCAGCAGTGGGGGAAGGGTAGCTTTCTTT. Translation gives CASSGGRVAFF.